This T cell receptor beta chain was profiled in a study of blood T cell repertoires in COVID-19. At the level of the study: The samples span acute and convalescent COVID-19 from the United States, Italy and Spain. T cells, B-cell-depleted T cells, or PBMCs provided the cDNA or gDNA that served as material.

In the source study's methods: Researchers report that nucleated cell counts were estimated from reference gene primer amplification. Measured with immunoSEQ multiplex PCR; TCRdb has only the in-frame clones, and not every one. V and J calls plus clone size are reproduced from that table; the DNA served to infer D and trimming. This sample yields about 200,000 clones, of which roughly 85% are seen a single time; over 2% belongs to the top ten. V was shortened by 4 bases and J by 3 bases, with 13 bases between the two germline ends. The V gene's germline CDR1 is MNHEY and CDR2 SVGEGT. This CDR3 is 15 amino acids long.

The material sequenced was peripheral blood. This clonotype originated in a young man who had recovered from COVID-19. The J gene is TRBJ1-5, the V gene TRBV6-2 or TRBV6-3; D is possibly TRBD1 (5 bases). CDR3 protein: CASSSLLGANQPQHF. The CDR3 DNA sequence: TGTGCCAGCAGTTCCCTACTTGGGGCCAATCAGCCCCAGCATTTT.